Each of the 19 T cell receptor beta chains below was sequenced from the same sample in a study of T cells in narcolepsy. The protocol was immunoSEQ multiplex PCR, while the TCRdb copy is restricted to in-frame clones and leaves out a portion. The repertoire includes 37,000 or so clones, over 75% of them detected once, and 1.5% to 2% sits in the top ten. Sequences were obtained from CD45RA- memory CD4+ T cells from PBMCs. These receptor sequences come from a human donor with narcolepsy.

V usage is TRBV6-1 and J usage is TRBJ1-6; unclear D gene. V lost 10 bases and J lost 8, with 15 bases in between. The CDR3 contains 13 residues. CDR1 is MNHNS, CDR2 SASEGT, per germline. This CDR3 reads CATSSDPHSPLHF. CDR3 in DNA: TGTGCCACTTCTTCGGATCCCCATTCACCCCTCCACTTT.

The V and J genes are TRBV7-3 and TRBJ2-5; TRBD1 aligns across 7 bases. This CDR3 is built from 17 residues. With V trimmed by 0 bases and J by 7 bases, 14 bases remained unmatched. The germline V gene has CDR1 SGHTA and CDR2 FQGTGA. Written as DNA, the CDR3 is TGTGCCAGCAGCTTAACGTTGAAGGGACAGCAGACGGGGACCCAGTACTTC. Its protein product is CASSLTLKGQQTGTQYF.

The V gene is TRBV5-6, the J gene TRBJ1-1, with unresolved D. This CDR3 contains 12 residues. CDR1 and CDR2 (germline): SGHDT, YYEEEE. V was clipped by 4 bases and J by 8 bases, with 12 bases between them. The CDR3 protein is CASSRARTEAFF. CDR3 sequence (DNA): TGTGCCAGCAGCCGGGCCCGCACCGAAGCTTTCTTT.

The chain couples TRBV29-1 to TRBJ2-3; TRBD1 is a possible D gene (5 bases). Looked up from germline, CDR1 is SQVTM and CDR2 is ANQGSEA. The CDR3 contains 14 residues. The V and J ends lost 4 bases and 4 bases respectively, with 15 bases between them. CDR3 coding DNA: TGCAGCGTTGCGGCAGGGAATTGGGCAGATACGCAGTATTTT. Translation gives CSVAAGNWADTQYF.

This chain connects TRBV7-2 to TRBJ1-2; no firm D call. The CDR3 is made up of 12 amino acids. Germline V gene data show CDR1 as SGHTA and CDR2 as FQGNSA. V was pared by 5 bases and J by 5 bases, with 9 bases between. The CDR3 region is CASSPTPYGYTF. In DNA, the CDR3 is TGTGCCAGCAGCCCCACACCGTATGGCTACACCTTC. Based on the CDR3 plus reference TRBV7-2 and TRBJ1-2, the full variable domain is GAGVSQSPSNKVTEKGKDVELRCDPISGHTALYWYRQSLGQGLEFLIYFQGNSAPDKSGLPSDRFSAERTGGSVSTLTIQRTQQEDSAVYLCASSPTPYGYTFGSGTRLTVV.

The CDR3 nucleotides are TGTGCCAGCAGCCAAACCAGTAGGGGTTCACCCCTCCACTTT. Amino acids: CASSQTSRGSPLHF. This chain connects TRBV7-6 to TRBJ1-6; TRBD1 might be the D (5 bases). This CDR3 contains 14 residues. V gave up 5 bases and J gave up 9 bases, with 14 bases separating them. Looked up from germline, CDR1 is SGHVS and CDR2 is FNYEAQ.

This chain connects TRBV7-9 to TRBJ2-7; 7 bases are a match to TRBD1. With V trimmed by 5 bases and J by 2 bases, 6 bases remained unmatched. This CDR3 is built from 14 residues. Germline V CDR1 and CDR2: SEHNR, FQNEAQ (reference sequence). The CDR3 loop reads CASSVGQATYEQYF. The CDR3 nucleotides read TGTGCCAGCAGCGTCGGACAGGCAACCTACGAGCAGTACTTC.

The rearrangement links TRBV2 to TRBJ2-1; TRBD2 matches 7 bases. J lost 3 bases, V lost 3 bases, and 2 bases had no gene match. The CDR3 runs to 14 residues. Germline loops: CDR1 SNHLY, CDR2 FYNNEI. The CDR3 reads CASSELAGYNEQFF. As DNA, the CDR3 is TGTGCCAGCAGTGAGTTAGCGGGCTACAATGAGCAGTTCTTC.

The chain links TRBV7-8 to TRBJ2-7; possibly TRBD1 or TRBD2 for D (5 bases each). V was cut by 5 bases and J by 0 bases, with 17 bases left in between. Germline CDR1 reads SGHVS; CDR2 reads FQNEAQ. CDR3 length: 16 amino acids. The CDR3 here is CASSPRRDGSSYEQYF. For the CDR3, the DNA is TGTGCCAGCAGCCCCCGCCGGGACGGCAGCTCCTACGAGCAGTACTTC.

The chain is built from TRBV28 and TRBJ2-7, with D possibly being TRBD1 (5 bases). Trimming took off 3 bases at V and 6 bases at J, with 15 bases between the two ends. The germline CDR1 and CDR2 sequences are MDHEN and SYDVKM. The CDR3 is 14 residues long. The CDR3 sequence: CASSFSTARSEQYF. For the CDR3, the DNA is TGTGCCAGCAGTTTCTCGACAGCCCGCTCCGAGCAGTACTTC.

V usage is TRBV5-1 and J usage is TRBJ1-1, with D hard to call. The germline gives CDR1 SGHRS, CDR2 YFSETQ. Trimming cost V 5 bases and J 1 base, with 12 bases left between them. The CDR3 is made up of 14 amino acids. CDR3 DNA: TGCGCCAGCAGGGGCGACAACCGGAACACTGAAGCTTTCTTT. Its translation: CASRGDNRNTEAFF.

The count of this clone is one. The chain uses TRBV5-6 and TRBJ2-5; 8 bases match TRBD2. The end of the DNA aligns better with TRBJ2-7, so the J call may be wrong. Germline V gene data show CDR1 as SGHDT and CDR2 as YYEEEE. The CDR3 has 14 residues. This CDR3 reads CASTGGGTIYEQYF. In DNA, the CDR3 is TGTGCCAGCACCGGCGGGGGGACCATCTACGAGCAGTACTTC.

The rearrangement links TRBV15 to TRBJ1-5; 10 nucleotides agree with TRBD1. After removal of 4 bases from V and 9 bases from J, the junction contained 3 bases not matched to a gene. Germline assignment: CDR1 LNHNV and CDR2 YYDKDF (reference sequence). The CDR3 is 13 amino acids. This CDR3 is CATSMGQGRPQHF. The CDR3 nucleotides are TGTGCCACCAGCATGGGACAGGGGAGGCCCCAGCATTTT.

This sequence joins TRBV11-3 and TRBJ1-1; D is possibly TRBD1 (6 bases). There are 14 residues in the CDR3. Trimming stripped 5 bases from V and 7 bases from J, with 17 bases between. Germline V gives CDR1 SGHNT, CDR2 YENEEA. CDR3 protein: CASSPFDRTHEAFF. The CDR3 DNA sequence: TGTGCCAGCAGCCCCTTCGACAGGACCCATGAAGCTTTCTTT.

The gene calls are TRBV5-1 and TRBJ2-3; TRBD2 aligns across 11 bases. Trimming cost V 4 bases and J 2 bases; bases outside gene matches: 6. The CDR3 extends over 16 amino acids. CDR1 SGHRS and CDR2 YFSETQ come from the germline V gene. The CDR3 loop reads CASSPLAGEITDTQYF. CDR3 coding DNA: TGCGCCAGCAGCCCACTAGCGGGGGAGATCACAGATACGCAGTATTTT. The full variable domain, rest sourced from reference TRBV5-1 and TRBJ2-3, is KAGVTQTPRYLIKTRGQQVTLSCSPISGHRSVSWYQQTPGQGLQFLFEYFSETQRNKGNFPGRFSGRQFSNSRSEMNVSTLELGDSALYLCASSPLAGEITDTQYFGPGTRLTVL.

The genes are TRBV6-6 and TRBJ1-1; a weak D match, TRBD1 (5 bases). Germline values: CDR1 MNHNY, CDR2 SVGAGI (reference sequence). The CDR3 has 15 residues. The ends were cut back, 6 bases at V and 1 base at J, with 15 bases in the middle. As DNA, the CDR3 is TGTGCCAGCAGCCCCAAATCTACAGGGAACACTGAAGCTTTCTTT. Its translation is CASSPKSTGNTEAFF.

The chain recombines TRBV28 with TRBJ1-2, with D perhaps matching TRBD1 (6 bases). The germline gives CDR1 MDHEN, CDR2 SYDVKM. Trimming took 8 bases from V and 7 from J, leaving 14 bases between them. This CDR3 contains 12 residues. In nucleotides, the CDR3 is TGTGCCAGCGAAGGGGGGCACTCTGGCTACACCTTC. This translates into CASEGGHSGYTF.

The chain links TRBV4-1 to TRBJ1-6, with 9 nucleotides matching TRBD1. In germline, CDR1 is MGHRA, CDR2 YSYEKL. The V gene end was trimmed by 4 bases and the J gene end by 6 bases; junction bases not matched to a gene: 13. The CDR3 runs to 18 residues. This CDR3 is CASSRDALLTGGNSPLHF. CDR3 nucleotide sequence: TGCGCCAGCAGCCGCGATGCCCTCCTGACAGGGGGTAATTCACCCCTCCACTTT.

The CDR3 here is CASSIATGGAFF. CDR3 DNA sequence: TGTGCCAGTAGTATAGCTACAGGGGGAGCTTTCTTT. The gene calls are TRBV19 and TRBJ1-1, with 8 bases fitting TRBD1. Looked up from germline, CDR1 is LNHDA and CDR2 is SQIVND (reference sequence). V shed 1 base and J 10 bases; nucleotides not matched to a gene: 2. This CDR3 comprises 12 residues.